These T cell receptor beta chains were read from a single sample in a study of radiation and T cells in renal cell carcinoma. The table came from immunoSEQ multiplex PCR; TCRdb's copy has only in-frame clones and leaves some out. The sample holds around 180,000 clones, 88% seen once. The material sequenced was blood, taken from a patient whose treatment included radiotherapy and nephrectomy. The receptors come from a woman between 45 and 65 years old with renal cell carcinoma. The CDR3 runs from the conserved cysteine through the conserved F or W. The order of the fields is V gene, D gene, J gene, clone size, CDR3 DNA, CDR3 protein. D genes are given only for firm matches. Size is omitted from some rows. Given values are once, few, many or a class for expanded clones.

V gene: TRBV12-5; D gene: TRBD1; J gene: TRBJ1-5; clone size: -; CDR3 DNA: TGTGCTAGTGGTTTGGCAACCGGGACAGCAGATAGCAATCAGCCCCAGCATTTT; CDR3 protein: CASGLATGTADSNQPQHF
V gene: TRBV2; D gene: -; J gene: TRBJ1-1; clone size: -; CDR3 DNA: TGTGCCAGCACAGGAGGACACACTGAAGCTTTCTTT; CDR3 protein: CASTGGHTEAFF
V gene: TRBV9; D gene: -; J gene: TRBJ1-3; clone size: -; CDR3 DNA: TGTGCCAGCAGCTCCCGGGAGATTGCCTCTGGAAACACCATATATTTT; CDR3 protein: CASSSREIASGNTIYF
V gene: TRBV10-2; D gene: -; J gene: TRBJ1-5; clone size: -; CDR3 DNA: TGCGCCAGCAGTGAGTGGTCAGGGGTTGGGCAGCCCCAGCATTTT; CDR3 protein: CASSEWSGVGQPQHF
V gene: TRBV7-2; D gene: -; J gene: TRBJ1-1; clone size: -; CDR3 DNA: TGTGCCAGCACCCCGAGGACGCGAATGATAACTGAAGCTTTCTTT; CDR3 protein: CASTPRTRMITEAFF
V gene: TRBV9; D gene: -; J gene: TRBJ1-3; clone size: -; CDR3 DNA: TGTGCCAGCAGCCCCGGGTGGGGGGCCTCTGGAAACACCATATATTTT; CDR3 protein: CASSPGWGASGNTIYF
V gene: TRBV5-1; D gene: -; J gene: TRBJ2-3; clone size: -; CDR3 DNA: TGCGCCAGCAGCTTGGCTACAACTAGCACAGATACGCAGTATTTT; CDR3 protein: CASSLATTSTDTQYF
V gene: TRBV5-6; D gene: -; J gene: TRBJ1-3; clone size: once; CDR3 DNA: TGTGCCAGCAGCTTCACGGGGGGCCCAAGCTCTGGAAACACCATATATTTT; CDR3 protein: CASSFTGGPSSGNTIYF
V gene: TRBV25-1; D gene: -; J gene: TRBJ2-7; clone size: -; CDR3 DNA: TGTGCCAGCAGTGTAGGGGGTTACGAGCAGTACTTC; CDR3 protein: CASSVGGYEQYF
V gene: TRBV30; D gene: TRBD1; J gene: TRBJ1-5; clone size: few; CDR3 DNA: TGTGCCTGGACCCCAGGACAGGGGGGATATCAGCCCCAGCATTTT; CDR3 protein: CAWTPGQGGYQPQHF
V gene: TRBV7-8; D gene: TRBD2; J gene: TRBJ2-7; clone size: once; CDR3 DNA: TGTGCCAGTAAGGCGGGGGGGGCCTACGAGCAGTACTTC; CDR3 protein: CASKAGGAYEQYF
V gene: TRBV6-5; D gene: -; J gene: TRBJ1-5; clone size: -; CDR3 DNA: TGTGCCAGCAGTTTAACAGGGCATCAGCCCCAGCATTTT; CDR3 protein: CASSLTGHQPQHF
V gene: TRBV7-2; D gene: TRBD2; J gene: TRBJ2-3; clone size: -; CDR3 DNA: TGTGCCAGCCGTCTAGCGGGGGGGCCTGGCACAGATACGCAGTATTTT; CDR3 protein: CASRLAGGPGTDTQYF
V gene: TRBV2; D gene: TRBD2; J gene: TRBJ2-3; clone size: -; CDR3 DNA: TGTGCCAGCAGCGGCGGGACTAGCGGCACAGATACGCAGTATTTT; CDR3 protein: CASSGGTSGTDTQYF
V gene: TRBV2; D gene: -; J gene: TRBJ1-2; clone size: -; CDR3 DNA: TGTGCCACCTACCGGGACGTTAACTATGGCTACACCTTC; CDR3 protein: CATYRDVNYGYTF
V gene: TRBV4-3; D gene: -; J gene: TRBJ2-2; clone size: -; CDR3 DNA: TGCGCCAGCAGCCAATTTTCTCAGGGGGGGACCGGGGAGCTGTTTTTT; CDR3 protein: CASSQFSQGGTGELFF
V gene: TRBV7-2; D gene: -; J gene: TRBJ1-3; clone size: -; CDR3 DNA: TGTGCCAGCAGCTCAAGACACGCAGATCTCTCTGGAAACACCATATATTTT; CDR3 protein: CASSSRHADLSGNTIYF
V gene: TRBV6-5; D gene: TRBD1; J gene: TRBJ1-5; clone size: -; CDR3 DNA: TGTGCCAGCAGCGACAGGGGGCGCGGGAGCCAGCCCCAGCATTTT; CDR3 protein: CASSDRGRGSQPQHF
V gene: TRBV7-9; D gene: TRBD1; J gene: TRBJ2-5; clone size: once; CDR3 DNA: TGTGCCAGCAGCTTGGACAGGTACCAAGAGACCCAGTACTTC; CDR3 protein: CASSLDRYQETQYF
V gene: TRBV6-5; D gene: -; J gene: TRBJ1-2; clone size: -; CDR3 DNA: TGTGCCAGCAGAAATCCTCTTTATGGCTACACCTTC; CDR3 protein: CASRNPLYGYTF
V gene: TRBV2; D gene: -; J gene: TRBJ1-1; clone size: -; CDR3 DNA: TGTGCCAGCAGTTCCTCAGAGGTGAACACTGAGGCTTTCTTT; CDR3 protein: CASSSSEVNTEAFF
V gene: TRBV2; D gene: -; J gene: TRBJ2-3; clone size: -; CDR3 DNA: TGTGCCAGCAGTGAGACTTACTTGGCAGATACGCAGTATTTT; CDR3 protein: CASSETYLADTQYF
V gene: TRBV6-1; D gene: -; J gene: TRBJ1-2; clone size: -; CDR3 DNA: TGTGCCAGCAGCGTCCCGGATTTCTATGGCTACACCTTC; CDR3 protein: CASSVPDFYGYTF
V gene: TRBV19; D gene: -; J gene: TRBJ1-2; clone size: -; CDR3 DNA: TGTGCCAGTAGTACCATTAACTATGGCTACACCTTC; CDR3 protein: CASSTINYGYTF
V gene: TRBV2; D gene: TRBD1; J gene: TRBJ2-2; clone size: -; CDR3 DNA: TGTGCCAGCAGTCAAGATGGACAGGGGTCCGGGGAGCTGTTTTTT; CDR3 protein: CASSQDGQGSGELFF
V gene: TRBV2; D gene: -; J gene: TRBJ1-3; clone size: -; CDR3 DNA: TGTGCCAGCACCACGGACAGATCTGGAAACACCATATATTTT; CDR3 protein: CASTTDRSGNTIYF
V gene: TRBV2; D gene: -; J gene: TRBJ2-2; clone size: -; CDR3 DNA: TGTGCCAGCAGGGGTAGCGTCTGGACCGGGGAGCTGTTTTTT; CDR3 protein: CASRGSVWTGELFF
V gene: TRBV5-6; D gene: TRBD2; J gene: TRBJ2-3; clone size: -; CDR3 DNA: TGTGCCAGCAGCTCAGCGGGGGGGACTAGCACAGATACGCAGTATTTT; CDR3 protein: CASSSAGGTSTDTQYF
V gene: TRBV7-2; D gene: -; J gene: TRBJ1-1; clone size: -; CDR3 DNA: TGTGCCAGCAGCCCCAGAGCGGGGAACACTGAAGCTTTCTTT; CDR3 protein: CASSPRAGNTEAFF
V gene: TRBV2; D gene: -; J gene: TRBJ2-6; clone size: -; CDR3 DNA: TGTGCCAGCAAAATACGAGGCTCTGGGGCCAACGTCCTGACTTTC; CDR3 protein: CASKIRGSGANVLTF
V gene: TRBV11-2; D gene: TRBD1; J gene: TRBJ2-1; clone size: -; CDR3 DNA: TGTGCCAGCAGCTTAGGAGGGGGCGCCTACAATGAGCAGTTCTTC; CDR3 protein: CASSLGGGAYNEQFF
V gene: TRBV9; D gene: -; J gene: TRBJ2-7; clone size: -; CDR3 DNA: TGTGCCAGCAGCCCCCGCGGAGACAGCACCTACGAGCAGTACTTC; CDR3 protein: CASSPRGDSTYEQYF
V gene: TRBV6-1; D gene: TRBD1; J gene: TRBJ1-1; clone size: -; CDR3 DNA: TGTGCCAGCAGTATACAGGGGCGGGACACTGAAGCTTTCTTT; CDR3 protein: CASSIQGRDTEAFF
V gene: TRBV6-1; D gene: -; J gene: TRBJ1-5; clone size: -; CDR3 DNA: TGTGCCAGCAGTGACCCCAATCAGCCCCAGCATTTT; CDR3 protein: CASSDPNQPQHF
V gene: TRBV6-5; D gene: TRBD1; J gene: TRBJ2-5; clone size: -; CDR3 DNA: TGTGCCAGCAGTCAGGACAGGGCTCAAGAGACCCAGTACTTC; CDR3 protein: CASSQDRAQETQYF
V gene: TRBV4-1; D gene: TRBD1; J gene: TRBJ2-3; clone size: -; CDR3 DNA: TGCGCCAGCAGACCGGGACAGGGGAGCACAGATACGCAGTATTTT; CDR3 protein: CASRPGQGSTDTQYF
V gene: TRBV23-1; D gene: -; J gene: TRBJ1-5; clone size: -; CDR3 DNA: TGCGCCCATATTCCATGGGAGCCCCAGCATTTT; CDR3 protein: CAHIPWEPQHF
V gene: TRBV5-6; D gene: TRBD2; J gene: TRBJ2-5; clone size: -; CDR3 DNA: TGTGCCAGCAGTATTGACGTTTGGGGGGGAAGAGAAGAGACCCAGTACTTC; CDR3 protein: CASSIDVWGGREETQYF